Each of the 12 T cell receptor beta chains below was sequenced from the same sample in a study of cytomegalovirus exposure and HLA in healthy donors. The primer mix had 60 Vbeta and 13 Jbeta primers. The method was immunoSEQ multiplex PCR; TCRdb's version includes in-frame clones alone and lacks a portion of them. The data contain about 240,000 clones, roughly four fifths of them singletons. The sample taken for sequencing was PBMCs. Receptors originate from an older woman in good health and CMV-seropositive.

V gene TRBV7-2 combines with J gene TRBJ1-2; 11 nucleotides align to TRBD1. The length of the CDR3 is 16 residues. Germline CDR1 SGHTA, CDR2 FQGNSA. The V segment lost 2 bases and the J segment 8 bases; nucleotides outside the gene matches: 10. DNA for the CDR3: TGTGCCAGCAGCTTAAGGGGAGGACAGGGGGCGCGAGGCTACACCTTC. Protein product: CASSLRGGQGARGYTF.

The chain is built from TRBV1 and TRBJ2-1; the DNA was not used to check the table's D call, TRBD2. TRBV1 is noted as a pseudogene. The CDR3 is made up of 16 amino acids. The CDR3 spells CTSSQVRREVHNEQFF. DNA of the CDR3: TGCACCAGCAGCCAAGTTAGGCGGGAGGTTCACAATGAGCAGTTCTTC.

This clone was picked up a small number of times. The V and J genes are TRBV7-3 and TRBJ1-3; D is possibly TRBD1 (5 bases). Germline values: CDR1 SGHTA, CDR2 FQGTGA. CDR3 length equals 16 residues. V was clipped by 2 bases and J by 3 bases, with 14 bases between them. The DNA of the CDR3 is TGTGCCAGCAGCTTACGGCCAGGGCTAAGTGGAAACACCATATATTTT. Translating gives CASSLRPGLSGNTIYF.

This rearrangement joins TRBV9 to TRBJ1-3; no definite D call. The CDR3 length is 12 residues. V was trimmed by 4 bases and J by 4 bases, leaving 6 bases between them. Germline V gene sequence: CDR1 SGDLS, CDR2 YYNGEE. The CDR3 DNA reads TGTGCCAGCAGCCCCGGGGGAAACACCATATATTTT. Translating it yields CASSPGGNTIYF.

The CDR3 region is CAWAPRPNQPQHF. As DNA, the CDR3 is TGTGCCTGGGCCCCGCGGCCCAATCAGCCCCAGCATTTT. V is TRBV30 and J is TRBJ1-5; D is unresolved. V lost 5 bases and J lost 3, with 11 bases in between. CDR1 is GTSNPN, CDR2 SVGIG, per germline (reference sequence). This CDR3 comprises 13 residues.

The J gene is TRBJ1-2, the V gene TRBV19; a weak D match, TRBD1 (5 bases). The CDR3 consists of 12 residues. Germline lookup yields CDR1 LNHDA and CDR2 SQIVND (reference sequence). Trimming cost V 7 bases and J 4 bases, with 10 bases left between them. CDR3 in amino acids: CASIDSVYGYTF. For the CDR3, the DNA is TGTGCCAGTATCGACAGTGTCTATGGCTACACCTTC.

The chain combines TRBV18 with TRBJ2-1; 9 bases align to TRBD2. The CDR3 totals 18 residues. In germline, CDR1 is KGHSH, CDR2 LQKENI. Trimming took 6 bases from V and 4 from J; bases not matched to a gene: 16. CDR3 sequence: CASSSLGSGRKGYNEQFF. Here the CDR3 DNA reads TGTGCCAGCTCCAGTCTTGGGAGCGGGAGGAAGGGGTACAATGAGCAGTTCTTC.

A note on this clone: At one boundary the junction diverges from the germline segment, which might be a read error. The chain recombines TRBV7-9 with TRBJ1-2, with D maybe TRBD1 (5 bases). CDR3 length: 15 residues. Germline CDR1 reads SEHNR; CDR2 reads FQNEAQ (reference sequence). The CDR3 here is CSSSPIAGTLFGYTF. CDR3 in DNA: TGTTCCAGCAGCCCTATCGCGGGGACCCTATTCGGCTACACCTTC.

The J gene is TRBJ1-5, the V gene TRBV6-5; tentative D call: TRBD1 (6 bases). The V gene lost 3 bases and the J gene lost 6 bases, with 12 bases spanning the gap. The CDR3 contains 14 residues. Germline V gene data show CDR1 as MNHEY and CDR2 as SVGAGI. CDR3 DNA: TGTGCCAGCAGTTATAACAGGGAGATTCAGCCCCAGCATTTT. The encoded protein is CASSYNREIQPQHF.

The chain combines TRBV7-8 with TRBJ1-4; D not certain. The CDR3 is made up of 13 amino acids. Germline CDR1 SGHVS, CDR2 FQNEAQ. Between the trimmed V and J ends, which lost 5 bases and 5 bases, there was a span of 9 bases. In DNA, the CDR3 is TGTGCCAGCAGCCCAGGAGGCAATGAAAAACTGTTTTTT. Its translation is CASSPGGNEKLFF.

J is TRBJ2-3 and V is TRBV6-5, with TRBD1 as a possible D gene (7 bases). This CDR3 spans 15 amino acids. V dropped 2 bases and J dropped 3 bases, with 12 bases sitting between them. CDR1 MNHEY and CDR2 SVGAGI come from the germline V gene. CDR3 residues: CASSYIRGRTDTQYF. In DNA, the CDR3 is TGTGCCAGCAGTTACATCAGGGGGAGGACAGATACGCAGTATTTT.

The V gene is TRBV29-1, the J gene TRBJ2-1; 12 bases align to TRBD2. Germline trimming cut 7 bases from V and 8 bases from J; bases unmatched to any gene: 9. Germline CDR1 reads SQVTM; CDR2 reads ANQGSEA. This CDR3 has 14 amino acids. CDR3 sequence (DNA): TGCAGCGCCTCACGGACTAGCGGGAACGATGAGCAGTTCTTC. This sequence encodes CSASRTSGNDEQFF.